Listed below are T cell receptor beta chains from one sample, sequenced in a study of T-cell memory formation after mild COVID-19. TCRdb reprocessed the 5' RACE reads via MiXCR and lists one record per CDR3 protein. This repertoire shows 210,000 or so distinct CDR3 sequences, roughly a tenth found once; its top ten account for 2.5% to 3.5%. The sample comprised PBMCs or a T cell subset sorted from them (not recorded which). The receptors were gathered from a man between 18 and 29 years old who had mild COVID-19 (a few samples of this study predate the infection). Cell type and time point are not known. CDR3s include the opening cysteine and the closing phenylalanine or tryptophan. Each record gives: D gene, J gene, clone size, V gene, CDR3 protein, CDR3 DNA. D genes are given only for firm matches. A clone size is listed for some rows: how often the clone was seen (once, few, many), or a class if it is expanded.

D gene: NA; J gene: TRBJ1-2; clone size: NA; V gene: TRBV29-1; CDR3 protein: CSAETDRTPYYGYTF; CDR3 DNA: TGCAGCGCCGAGACAGACCGTACTCCCTACTATGGCTACACCTTC
D gene: NA; J gene: TRBJ1-3; clone size: few; V gene: TRBV9; CDR3 protein: CASSDPSKGTGNTIYF; CDR3 DNA: TGTGCCAGCAGCGATCCGAGTAAGGGGACTGGAAACACCATATATTTT
D gene: NA; J gene: TRBJ2-5; clone size: NA; V gene: TRBV20-1; CDR3 protein: CSARSHPLRVSQETQYF; CDR3 DNA: TGCAGTGCTAGGTCTCATCCCCTCAGGGTGAGCCAAGAGACCCAGTACTTC
D gene: NA; J gene: TRBJ2-3; clone size: many; V gene: TRBV7-9; CDR3 protein: CASSFGGGTDTQYF; CDR3 DNA: TGTGCCAGCAGCTTTGGAGGGGGCACAGATACGCAGTATTTT
D gene: TRBD1; J gene: TRBJ1-2; clone size: few; V gene: TRBV7-9; CDR3 protein: CASRLDRGHYGYTF; CDR3 DNA: TGTGCCAGCCGCTTAGACAGGGGACACTATGGCTACACCTTC
D gene: NA; J gene: TRBJ1-1; clone size: NA; V gene: TRBV6-2/TRBV6-3; CDR3 protein: CATEDRGQNTEAFF; CDR3 DNA: TGTGCCACCGAGGATCGGGGACAGAACACTGAAGCTTTCTTT
D gene: TRBD1; J gene: TRBJ2-2; clone size: medium-sized; V gene: TRBV5-1; CDR3 protein: CASSPQGPTGELFF; CDR3 DNA: TGCGCCAGCAGCCCACAGGGGCCCACCGGGGAGCTGTTTTTT
D gene: TRBD1; J gene: TRBJ2-5; clone size: few; V gene: TRBV5-1; CDR3 protein: CASSGQGFKETQYF; CDR3 DNA: TGCGCCAGCAGCGGACAGGGTTTTAAGGAGACCCAGTACTTC
D gene: TRBD1; J gene: TRBJ2-3; clone size: NA; V gene: TRBV6-5; CDR3 protein: CASRPITGQGPDTQYF; CDR3 DNA: TGTGCCAGCAGACCTATCACGGGACAGGGTCCAGATACGCAGTATTTT
D gene: TRBD1; J gene: TRBJ2-5; clone size: few; V gene: TRBV6-9; CDR3 protein: CASSSPGAVDREAHQETQYF; CDR3 DNA: TGTGCCAGCAGTTCCCCCGGCGCAGTAGACAGGGAAGCACATCAAGAGACCCAGTACTTC
D gene: NA; J gene: TRBJ2-1; clone size: few; V gene: TRBV7-6; CDR3 protein: CASSGFSGLQFF; CDR3 DNA: TGTGCCAGCAGCGGGTTCTCGGGACTTCAGTTCTTC
D gene: NA; J gene: TRBJ1-1; clone size: NA; V gene: TRBV20-1; CDR3 protein: CSARDGGGFYENTEAFF; CDR3 DNA: TGCAGTGCTAGAGATGGAGGAGGATTTTATGAGAACACTGAAGCTTTCTTT
D gene: NA; J gene: TRBJ2-3; clone size: NA; V gene: TRBV19; CDR3 protein: CASSIGPGTRRTDTQYF; CDR3 DNA: TGTGCCAGTAGTATTGGACCCGGGACACGACGCACAGATACGCAGTATTTT
D gene: TRBD2; J gene: TRBJ2-1; clone size: few; V gene: TRBV27; CDR3 protein: CASSLVSGGMDEQFF; CDR3 DNA: TGTGCCAGCAGTTTAGTAAGCGGGGGGATGGATGAGCAGTTCTTC
D gene: NA; J gene: TRBJ2-7; clone size: few; V gene: TRBV6-1; CDR3 protein: CASHSGGLSYEQYF; CDR3 DNA: TGTGCCAGCCATAGCGGAGGTTTGTCCTACGAGCAGTACTTC
D gene: TRBD1; J gene: TRBJ1-6; clone size: few; V gene: TRBV19; CDR3 protein: CASSTRDSRSPLHF; CDR3 DNA: TGTGCCAGTAGTACACGGGACAGTCGGTCACCCCTCCACTTT
D gene: TRBD2; J gene: TRBJ2-3; clone size: few; V gene: TRBV20-1; CDR3 protein: CSAPIAGGPTETQYF; CDR3 DNA: TGCAGTGCCCCTATAGCGGGGGGGCCAACAGAGACGCAGTATTTT
D gene: TRBD2; J gene: TRBJ2-2; clone size: NA; V gene: TRBV5-4; CDR3 protein: CASSSGGGGPTNTGELFF; CDR3 DNA: TGTGCCAGCAGCTCCGGGGGCGGGGGGCCCACTAACACCGGGGAGCTGTTTTTT
D gene: NA; J gene: TRBJ2-1; clone size: NA; V gene: TRBV19; CDR3 protein: CASNSLYTNEQFF; CDR3 DNA: TGTGCCAGTAATTCTCTGTACACGAATGAGCAGTTCTTC
D gene: NA; J gene: TRBJ2-5; clone size: NA; V gene: TRBV3-1; CDR3 protein: CASNLLSRGQETQYF; CDR3 DNA: TGTGCCAGCAATCTCCTTTCGCGGGGCCAAGAGACCCAGTACTTC
D gene: NA; J gene: TRBJ1-1; clone size: many; V gene: TRBV29-1; CDR3 protein: CSVESQGNTEAFF; CDR3 DNA: TGCAGCGTTGAGTCACAGGGTAACACTGAAGCTTTCTTT
D gene: NA; J gene: TRBJ1-1; clone size: NA; V gene: TRBV6-2/TRBV6-3; CDR3 protein: CASSYWWNTEAFF; CDR3 DNA: TGTGCCAGCAGTTACTGGTGGAACACTGAAGCTTTCTTT
D gene: NA; J gene: TRBJ2-5; clone size: few; V gene: TRBV23-1; CDR3 protein: CASIPGLGPETQYF; CDR3 DNA: TGCGCCAGCATTCCGGGGTTGGGGCCTGAGACCCAGTACTTC
D gene: TRBD1; J gene: TRBJ2-3; clone size: NA; V gene: TRBV6-5; CDR3 protein: CASRPRQGATDTQYF; CDR3 DNA: TGTGCCAGCAGACCCAGACAGGGGGCCACAGATACGCAGTATTTT
D gene: NA; J gene: TRBJ2-5; clone size: NA; V gene: TRBV5-1; CDR3 protein: CASRGSNYAETQYF; CDR3 DNA: TGCGCCAGCAGAGGTTCTAATTACGCAGAGACCCAGTACTTC
D gene: NA; J gene: TRBJ1-1; clone size: many; V gene: TRBV5-1; CDR3 protein: CASSFEGKDTEAFF; CDR3 DNA: TGCGCCAGCAGCTTCGAGGGCAAGGACACTGAAGCTTTCTTT
D gene: NA; J gene: TRBJ2-2; clone size: many; V gene: TRBV6-6; CDR3 protein: CASRGTGELFF; CDR3 DNA: TGTGCCAGCAGGGGGACCGGGGAGCTGTTTTTT
D gene: NA; J gene: TRBJ1-6; clone size: NA; V gene: TRBV6-5; CDR3 protein: CASSYSRSLNSPLHF; CDR3 DNA: TGTGCCAGCAGTTACTCTAGGAGTCTTAATTCACCCCTCCACTTT
D gene: TRBD1; J gene: TRBJ1-5; clone size: many; V gene: TRBV12-3/TRBV12-4; CDR3 protein: CASTHRGLSNQPQHF; CDR3 DNA: TGTGCCAGCACCCACAGGGGCCTTAGCAATCAGCCCCAGCATTTT
D gene: NA; J gene: TRBJ1-1; clone size: NA; V gene: TRBV5-6; CDR3 protein: CASSGRGTSNTEAFF; CDR3 DNA: TGTGCCAGCAGCGGGAGGGGGACAAGCAACACTGAAGCTTTCTTT
D gene: NA; J gene: TRBJ1-1; clone size: few; V gene: TRBV27; CDR3 protein: CASSPYRTVLGTEAFF; CDR3 DNA: TGTGCCAGCAGTCCCTACCGGACCGTTCTTGGCACTGAAGCTTTCTTT
D gene: TRBD1; J gene: TRBJ2-3; clone size: many; V gene: TRBV15; CDR3 protein: CATSRDREADTQYF; CDR3 DNA: TGTGCCACCAGCCGGGACAGGGAAGCAGATACGCAGTATTTT